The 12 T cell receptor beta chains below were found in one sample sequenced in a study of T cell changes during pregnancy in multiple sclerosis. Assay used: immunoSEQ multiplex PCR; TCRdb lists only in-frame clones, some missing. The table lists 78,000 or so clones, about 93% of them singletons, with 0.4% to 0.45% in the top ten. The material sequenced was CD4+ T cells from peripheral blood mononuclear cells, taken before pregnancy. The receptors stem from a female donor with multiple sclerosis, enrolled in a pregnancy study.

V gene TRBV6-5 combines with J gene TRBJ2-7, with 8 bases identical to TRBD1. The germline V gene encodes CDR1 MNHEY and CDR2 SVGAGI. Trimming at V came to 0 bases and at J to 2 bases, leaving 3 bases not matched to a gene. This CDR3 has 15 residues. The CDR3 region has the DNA TGTGCCAGCAGTTACTCGACAGGGGCGGCCTACGAGCAGTACTTC. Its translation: CASSYSTGAAYEQYF.

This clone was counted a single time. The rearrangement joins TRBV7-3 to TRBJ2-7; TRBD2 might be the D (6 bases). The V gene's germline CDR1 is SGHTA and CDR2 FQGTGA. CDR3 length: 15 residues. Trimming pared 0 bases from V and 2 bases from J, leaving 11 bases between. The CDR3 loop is CASSLTAGPTYEQYF. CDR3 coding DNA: TGTGCCAGCAGCTTAACGGCGGGACCGACCTACGAGCAGTACTTC.

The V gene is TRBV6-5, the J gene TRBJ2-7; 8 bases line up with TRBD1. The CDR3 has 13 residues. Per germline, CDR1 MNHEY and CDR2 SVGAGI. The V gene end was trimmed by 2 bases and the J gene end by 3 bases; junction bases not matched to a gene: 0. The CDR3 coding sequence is TGTGCCAGCAGTTACGGGACAGGCTACGAGCAGTACTTC. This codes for CASSYGTGYEQYF.

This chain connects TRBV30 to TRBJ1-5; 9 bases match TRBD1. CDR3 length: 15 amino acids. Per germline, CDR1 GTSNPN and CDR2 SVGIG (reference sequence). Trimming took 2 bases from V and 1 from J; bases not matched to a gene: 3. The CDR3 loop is CAWSPGQGSNQPQHF. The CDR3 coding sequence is TGTGCCTGGAGTCCGGGACAGGGAAGCAATCAGCCCCAGCATTTT.

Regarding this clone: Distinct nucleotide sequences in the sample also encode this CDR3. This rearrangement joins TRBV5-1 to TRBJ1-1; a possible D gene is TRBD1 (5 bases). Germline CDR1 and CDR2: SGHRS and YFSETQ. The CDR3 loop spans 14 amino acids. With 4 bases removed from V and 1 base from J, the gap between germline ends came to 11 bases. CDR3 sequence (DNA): TGCGCCAGCAGCCTCGTCGGGGGGAACACTGAAGCTTTCTTT. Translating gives CASSLVGGNTEAFF.

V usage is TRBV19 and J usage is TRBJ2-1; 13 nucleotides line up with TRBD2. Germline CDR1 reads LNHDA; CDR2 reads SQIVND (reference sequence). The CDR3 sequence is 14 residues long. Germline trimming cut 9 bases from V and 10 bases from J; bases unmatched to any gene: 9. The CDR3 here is CASTRGTSGKEQFF. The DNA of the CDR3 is TGTGCCAGCACCCGCGGGACTAGCGGGAAAGAGCAGTTCTTC.

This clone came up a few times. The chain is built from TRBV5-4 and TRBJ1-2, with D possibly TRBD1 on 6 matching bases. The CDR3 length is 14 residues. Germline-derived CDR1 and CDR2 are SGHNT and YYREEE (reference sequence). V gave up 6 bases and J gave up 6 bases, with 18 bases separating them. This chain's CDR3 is CASNPSRGYDGYTF. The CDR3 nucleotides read TGTGCCAGCAACCCGTCCAGGGGTTACGATGGCTACACCTTC.

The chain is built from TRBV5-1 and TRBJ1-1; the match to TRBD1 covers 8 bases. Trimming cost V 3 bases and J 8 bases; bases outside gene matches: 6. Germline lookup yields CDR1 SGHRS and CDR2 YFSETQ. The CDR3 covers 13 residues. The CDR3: CASSSGTGDEAFF. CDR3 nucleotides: TGCGCCAGCAGCTCAGGGACAGGCGACGAAGCTTTCTTT.

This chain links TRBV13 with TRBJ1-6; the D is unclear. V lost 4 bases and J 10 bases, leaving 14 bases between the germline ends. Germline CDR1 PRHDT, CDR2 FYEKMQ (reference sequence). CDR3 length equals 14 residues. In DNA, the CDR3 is TGTGCCAGCAGCTATAGAGCCGGAGGCTCACCCCTCCACTTT. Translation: CASSYRAGGSPLHF.

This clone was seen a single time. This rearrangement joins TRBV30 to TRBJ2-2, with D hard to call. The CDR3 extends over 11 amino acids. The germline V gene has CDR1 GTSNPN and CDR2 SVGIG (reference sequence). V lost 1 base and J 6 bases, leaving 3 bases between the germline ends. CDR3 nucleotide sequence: TGTGCCTGGAGTGGAGCCGGGGAGCTGTTTTTT. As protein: CAWSGAGELFF. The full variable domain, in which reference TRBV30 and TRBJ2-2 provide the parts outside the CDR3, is SQTIHQWPATLVQPVGSPLSLECTVEGTSNPNLYWYRQAAGRGLQLLFYSVGIGQISSEVPQNLSASRPQDRQFILSSKKLLLSDSGFYLCAWSGAGELFFGEGSRLTVL.

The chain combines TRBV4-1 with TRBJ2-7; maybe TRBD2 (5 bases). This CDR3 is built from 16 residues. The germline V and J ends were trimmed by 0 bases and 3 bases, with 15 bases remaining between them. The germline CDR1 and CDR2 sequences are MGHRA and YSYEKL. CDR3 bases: TGCGCCAGCAGCCAAGAGGGGAGAGACTACCACTACGAGCAGTACTTC. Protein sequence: CASSQEGRDYHYEQYF.

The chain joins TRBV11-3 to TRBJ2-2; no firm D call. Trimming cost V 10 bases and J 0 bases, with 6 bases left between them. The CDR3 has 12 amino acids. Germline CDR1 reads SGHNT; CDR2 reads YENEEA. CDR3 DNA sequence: TGTGCCACCCGTCCGAACACCGGGGAGCTGTTTTTT. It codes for CATRPNTGELFF.